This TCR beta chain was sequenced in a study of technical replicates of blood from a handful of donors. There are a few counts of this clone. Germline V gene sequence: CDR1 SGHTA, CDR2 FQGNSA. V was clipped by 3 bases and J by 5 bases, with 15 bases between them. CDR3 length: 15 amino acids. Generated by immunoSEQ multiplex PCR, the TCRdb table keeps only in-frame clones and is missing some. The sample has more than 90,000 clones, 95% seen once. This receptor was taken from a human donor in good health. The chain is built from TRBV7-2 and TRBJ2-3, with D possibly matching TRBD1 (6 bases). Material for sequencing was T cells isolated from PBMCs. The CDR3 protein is CASSFGFAGVDTQYF. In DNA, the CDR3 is TGTGCCAGCAGCTTCGGGTTTGCAGGGGTAGATACGCAGTATTTT.